The clone carrying this T cell receptor (beta chain) came up once. The data stem from a study of blood T cell repertoires in COVID-19. Only in-frame clones appear in the TCRdb table, and some are missing; sequencing was by immunoSEQ multiplex PCR. This table holds about 25,000 clones, about 89% found once. CDR3 size: 15 residues. V gave up 8 bases and J gave up 2 bases, with 16 bases separating them. Germline lookup yields CDR1 MDHEN and CDR2 SYDVKM. Sequenced sample: peripheral blood. The V and J genes are TRBV28 and TRBJ1-5; a possible D gene is TRBD1 (6 bases). This sequence was found in a man between 65 and 85 years old with acute or convalescent COVID-19. CDR3: CASLKQGLGNQPQHF. CDR3 bases: TGTGCCAGCTTGAAACAGGGTCTGGGCAATCAGCCCCAGCATTTT.